This T cell receptor (beta chain) came from a study of OX40 agonist ivuxolimab in advanced cancers. About the study: Earlier treatment with anti-PD-1, anti-PD-L1 or anti-CTLA-4 was permitted, and about 40% had received some.

The CDR3 covers 12 residues. Between the trimmed V and J ends, which lost 2 bases and 8 bases, there was a span of 9 bases. The germline V gene encodes CDR1 MNHEY and CDR2 SMNVEV (reference sequence). Autoimmune disease history or systemic immunosuppression meant exclusion. TCRdb's copy holds only in-frame clones and misses some; the assay was immunoSEQ multiplex PCR. Of roughly 25,000 clones listed, about 90% are singletons. Findings and limits, study-wide: Partial responders at 0.1-3.0 mg/kg had among the lowest clonal expansion.

As to this clone: The antigen is unknown.

The TCR comes from an adult with an advanced solid tumor such as melanoma, head and neck, liver or kidney cancer. The chain has TRBV27 and TRBJ1-2; possibly TRBD1 for D (5 bases). The source was CD4+ or CD8+ T cells sorted from blood, collected in a trial of the OX40 agonist ivuxolimab. CDR3 nucleotide sequence: TGTGCCAGCAGTTTAGCGGGGGAAGGCTACACCTTC. Protein: CASSLAGEGYTF.